This paragraph reports one T cell receptor (beta chain). The record originates from a study of graft-versus-host responses after intestinal transplantation. Clones were read by immunoSEQ multiplex PCR, and TCRdb kept only the in-frame ones, dropping some. The sample lists 45,000 to 50,000 clones, about 93% occurring once. CDR3 length: 17 residues. The ends were cut back, 7 bases at V and 6 bases at J, with 29 bases in the middle. Germline V CDR1 and CDR2: SQVTM, ANQGSEA. This chain uses TRBV29-1 with TRBJ2-3; D perhaps matches TRBD2 (6 bases). The starting material was PBMCs, obtained around 800 days after a first intestinal transplant, on the day of a second. This sequence was found in a human patient who received an intestinal transplant, so some T cells may come from the graft donor. CDR3 loop: CSAGRSYTEGLGDTQYF. CDR3 bases: TGCAGCGCCGGCCGCTCCTATACGGAGGGCCTAGGGGATACGCAGTATTTT.